The rows below give T cell receptor beta chains drawn from one sample of a study of T cells in narcolepsy. The repertoire was sequenced with immunoSEQ multiplex PCR; TCRdb's copy has only in-frame clones and lacks some. The sample shows fewer than 40,000 clones, roughly 80% of them seen only once. The specimen was memory (CD45RA-) CD4+ T cells from blood. The receptors stem from a human donor in good health. The CDR3 runs from the conserved cysteine through the conserved F or W. The order of the fields is CDR3 length, J gene, clone size, D gene, V gene, CDR3 protein, CDR3 DNA. D genes are given only for firm matches. Rows may omit the clone size; those that give it use once, few, many or a size class.

>13|TRBJ1-2|few|NA|TRBV6-1
CASSLSYNYGYTF
TGTGCCAGCAGTCTCAGTTATAACTATGGCTACACCTTC
>13|TRBJ1-1|NA|NA|TRBV7-8
CASSLGASGEAFF
TGTGCCAGCAGCTTAGGGGCGTCAGGGGAAGCTTTCTTT
>14|TRBJ1-1|NA|NA|TRBV5-6
CASSFEVGGAEAFF
TGTGCCAGCAGCTTTGAGGTCGGAGGCGCTGAAGCTTTCTTT
>13|TRBJ1-2|NA|NA|TRBV28
CASSFGGAKGYTF
TGTGCCAGCAGTTTCGGGGGGGCTAAGGGCTACACCTTC
>15|TRBJ1-5|few|NA|TRBV18
CASSPGRVVGQPQHF
TGTGCCAGCTCACCTGGCAGGGTGGTGGGACAGCCCCAGCATTTT
>12|TRBJ2-1|few|NA|TRBV5-6
CASSLGWGEQFF
TGTGCCAGCAGCTTGGGTTGGGGTGAGCAGTTCTTC
>11|TRBJ2-5|NA|NA|TRBV5-4
CASSLEETQYF
TGTGCCAGCAGCTTGGAAGAGACCCAGTACTTC
>17|TRBJ1-3|few|NA|TRBV5-4
CASSLGGGVKSGNTIYF
TGTGCCAGCAGCCTGGGGGGAGGAGTGAAATCTGGAAACACCATATATTTT
>21|TRBJ1-3|NA|TRBD1|TRBV4-2
CASSQEASGQGRVSSGNTIYF
TGTGCCAGCAGCCAAGAAGCGTCGGGACAGGGGAGGGTATCCTCTGGAAACACCATATATTTT
>16|TRBJ2-2|NA|NA|TRBV10-3
CAISDDRFEGTGELFF
TGTGCCATCAGTGATGACAGGTTCGAGGGCACCGGGGAGCTGTTTTTT
>15|TRBJ1-5|NA|NA|TRBV2
CASSARARSNQPQHF
TGTGCCAGCAGTGCCAGGGCCCGTAGCAATCAGCCCCAGCATTTT
>15|TRBJ2-3|NA|NA|TRBV5-1
CASSPRAIFTDTQYF
TGCGCCAGCAGCCCTCGCGCCATCTTCACAGATACGCAGTATTTT
>16|TRBJ2-5|few|TRBD2|TRBV4-2
CASSQPTSGGAETQYF
TGTGCCAGCAGCCAACCGACTAGCGGGGGGGCAGAGACCCAGTACTTC
>15|TRBJ1-1|NA|NA|TRBV2
CASRQGSLQNTEAFF
TGTGCCAGCAGGCAGGGGTCCCTTCAGAACACTGAAGCTTTCTTT
>16|TRBJ1-6|once|NA|TRBV28
CASSVAGHDRNSPLHF
TGTGCCAGCTCTGTGGCGGGCCATGACCGTAATTCACCCCTCCACTTT
>15|TRBJ2-2|NA|NA|TRBV4-1
CASSQDQTSTGELFF
TGCGCCAGCAGCCAGGACCAGACTAGCACCGGGGAGCTGTTTTTT
>17|TRBJ1-2|NA|TRBD1|TRBV25-1
CASSERGTAMISSGYTF
TGTGCCAGCAGTGAAAGAGGGACAGCTATGATTTCTAGTGGCTACACCTTC
>16|TRBJ1-6|once|NA|TRBV18
CASSPPRLNMGSPLHF
TGTGCCAGCTCACCACCGCGACTGAATATGGGTTCACCCCTCCACTTT